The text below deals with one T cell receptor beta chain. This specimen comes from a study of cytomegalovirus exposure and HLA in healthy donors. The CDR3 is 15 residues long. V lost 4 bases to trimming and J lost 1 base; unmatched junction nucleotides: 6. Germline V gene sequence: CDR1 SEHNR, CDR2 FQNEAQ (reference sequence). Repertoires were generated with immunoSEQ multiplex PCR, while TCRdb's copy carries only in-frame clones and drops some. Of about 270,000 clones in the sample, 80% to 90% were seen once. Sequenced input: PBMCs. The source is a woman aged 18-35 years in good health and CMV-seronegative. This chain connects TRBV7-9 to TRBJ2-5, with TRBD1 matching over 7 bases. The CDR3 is CASSSQGRGQETQYF. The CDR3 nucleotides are TGTGCCAGCAGCTCACAGGGGAGAGGCCAAGAGACCCAGTACTTC. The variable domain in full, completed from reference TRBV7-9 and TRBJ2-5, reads DTGVSQNPRHKITKRGQNVTFRCDPISEHNRLYWYRQTLGQGPEFLTYFQNEAQLEKSRLLSDRFSAERPKGSFSTLEIQRTEQGDSAMYLCASSSQGRGQETQYFGPGTRLLVL.